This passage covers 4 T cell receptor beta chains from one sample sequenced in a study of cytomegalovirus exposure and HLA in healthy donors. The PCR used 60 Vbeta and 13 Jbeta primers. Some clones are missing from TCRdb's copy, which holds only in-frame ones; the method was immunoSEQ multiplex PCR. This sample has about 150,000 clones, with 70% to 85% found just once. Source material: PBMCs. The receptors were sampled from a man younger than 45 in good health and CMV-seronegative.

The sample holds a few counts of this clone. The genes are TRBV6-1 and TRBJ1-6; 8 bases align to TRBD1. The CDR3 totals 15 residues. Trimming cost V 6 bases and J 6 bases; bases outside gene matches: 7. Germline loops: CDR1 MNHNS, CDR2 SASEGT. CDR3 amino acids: CASSPTGDGNSPLHF. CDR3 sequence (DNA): TGTGCCAGCAGCCCGACAGGGGATGGTAATTCACCCCTCCACTTT.

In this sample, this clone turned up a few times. CDR3 in amino acids: CASSVAGGFPEELFF. The CDR3 DNA reads as TGTGCCAGCAGTGTAGCGGGGGGGTTTCCCGAGGAGCTGTTTTTT. The rearrangement links TRBV2 to TRBJ2-2, with 11 positions matching TRBD2. There are 15 residues in the CDR3. The germline V gene encodes CDR1 SNHLY and CDR2 FYNNEI. The J segment lost 10 bases and the V segment lost 4 bases, leaving 8 bases of the junction unmatched. Variable domain in full (rest from reference TRBV2 and TRBJ2-2): EPEVTQTPSHQVTQMGQEVILRCVPISNHLYFYWYRQILGQKVEFLVSFYNNEISEKSEIFDDQFSVERPDGSNFTLKIRSTKLEDSAMYFCASSVAGGFPEELFFGEGSRLTVL.

CDR3 amino acids: CASSMATISGQETQYF. The CDR3 DNA reads TGTGCCAGTAGTATGGCCACCATTAGCGGACAAGAGACCCAGTACTTC. The chain links TRBV19 to TRBJ2-5, with D perhaps TRBD2 (6 bases). Deletions cut 3 bases from V and 2 bases from J, with 16 bases between. The germline gives CDR1 LNHDA, CDR2 SQIVND (reference sequence). The CDR3 runs to 16 residues.

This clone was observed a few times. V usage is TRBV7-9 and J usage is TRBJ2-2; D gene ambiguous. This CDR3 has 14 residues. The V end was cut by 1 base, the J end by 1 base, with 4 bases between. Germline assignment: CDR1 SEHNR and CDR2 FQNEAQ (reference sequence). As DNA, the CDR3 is TGTGCCAGCAGCTTAGGAGGGAACACCGGGGAGCTGTTTTTT. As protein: CASSLGGNTGELFF.